These 23 T cell receptor beta chains share one sample of origin, sequenced in a study of T cell repertoires in cytomegalovirus infection. Each CDR3 protein is one row after TCRdb ran MiXCR on the reads. This table holds some 400,000 distinct CDR3 sequences, 18% found once. Sample: PBMCs. The receptors derive from a human donor in good health (CMV status not recorded). Some clones in this sample may be carry-over from other donors' samples.

This clonotype was detected only a few times. This chain joins TRBV28 and TRBJ1-1; 9 bases line up with TRBD1. Trimming removed 3 bases from V and 6 bases from J; junction bases left unmatched: 5. The germline gives CDR1 MDHEN, CDR2 SYDVKM. The CDR3 has 14 residues. Here the CDR3 reads CASSLGQGKSEAFF. The CDR3 nucleotides read TGTGCCAGCAGTTTGGGACAGGGCAAATCTGAAGCTTTCTTT.

The rearrangement joins TRBV7-2 to TRBJ1-1; a weak D match, TRBD1 (6 bases). CDR1 is SGHTA, CDR2 FQGNSA, per germline. Trimming shortened V by 1 base and J by 5 bases, and 14 bases separated the two germline ends. The CDR3 is made up of 15 amino acids. The CDR3 sequence is CASSLGYREETEAFF. CDR3 DNA: TGTGCCAGCAGCTTAGGGTACAGGGAGGAGACTGAAGCTTTCTTT.

This clonotype showed up many times. The chain combines TRBV7-6 with TRBJ1-5, with D perhaps TRBD1 (5 bases). The CDR3 consists of 15 residues. CDR1 and CDR2 (germline): SGHVS, FNYEAQ. Trimming shortened V by 1 base and J by 7 bases, and 14 bases separated the two germline ends. This chain's CDR3 is CASSLGGANGQPQHF. CDR3 coding DNA: TGTGCCAGCAGCTTAGGAGGGGCAAATGGGCAGCCCCAGCATTTT. Full variable domain (missing parts from reference TRBV7-6 and TRBJ1-5): GAGVSQSPRYKVTKRGQDVALRCDPISGHVSLYWYRQALGQGPEFLTYFNYEAQQDKSGLPNDRFSAERPEGSISTLTIQRTEQRDSAMYRCASSLGGANGQPQHFGDGTRLSIL.

This clonotype was counted ten times or more. The chain has TRBV7-2 and TRBJ2-3; 7 bases are a match to TRBD2. Unmatched junction bases numbered 3, after V lost 2 bases and J lost 4 bases. CDR3 size: 14 residues. The germline CDR1 and CDR2 sequences are SGHTA and FQGNSA. CDR3 DNA: TGTGCCAGCAGCTTATGGGCGGGGGCAGATACGCAGTATTTT. Its translation: CASSLWAGADTQYF. Filled out from reference TRBV7-2 and TRBJ2-3, the complete variable domain reads GAGVSQSPSNKVTEKGKDVELRCDPISGHTALYWYRQSLGQGLEFLIYFQGNSAPDKSGLPSDRFSAERTGGSVSTLTIQRTQQEDSAVYLCASSLWAGADTQYFGPGTRLTVL.

The gene calls are TRBV2 and TRBJ1-4; D possibly corresponds to TRBD1 (5 bases). The CDR3 contains 15 residues. Germline V lookup: CDR1 SNHLY, CDR2 FYNNEI. Trimming took off 7 bases at V and 5 bases at J, with 17 bases between the two ends. The CDR3 region is CASTGGLQYNEKLFF. The CDR3 region has the DNA TGTGCCAGCACTGGGGGACTCCAATACAATGAAAAACTGTTTTTT.

The V gene is TRBV7-9, the J gene TRBJ1-3; 8 bases are a match to TRBD1. The CDR3 spans 17 residues. V lost 5 bases and J lost 4; bases outside the gene matches: 13. Germline V gene sequence: CDR1 SEHNR, CDR2 FQNEAQ (reference sequence). The CDR3 nucleotides are TGTGCCAGCAGCCCAGGTGTCGACAGGGGATCGGGAAACACCATATATTTT. Its protein product is CASSPGVDRGSGNTIYF.

This clonotype was picked up a small number of times. The V gene is TRBV30, the J gene TRBJ2-5; D unclear. Per the germline V gene, CDR1 is GTSNPN and CDR2 is SVGIG (reference sequence). The CDR3 has 14 amino acids. With 2 bases removed from V and 7 bases from J, the gap between germline ends came to 17 bases. The CDR3: CAWSLASPKGTQYF. CDR3 bases: TGTGCCTGGAGTTTGGCCAGCCCTAAAGGGACCCAGTACTTC.

This clonotype was seen repeatedly, ten times or more. The chain combines TRBV7-2 with TRBJ1-4, with a tentative D call TRBD1 (6 bases). The CDR3 contains 15 residues. Germline loops: CDR1 SGHTA, CDR2 FQGNSA. The ends were cut back, 1 base at V and 6 bases at J, with 12 bases in the middle. CDR3 nucleotide sequence: TGTGCCAGCAGCTTAGATACAGGGATGGATGAAAAACTGTTTTTT. Amino acids: CASSLDTGMDEKLFF.

This clonotype was picked up a small number of times. The chain uses TRBV10-3 and TRBJ2-7; 10 nucleotides match TRBD2. Unmatched junction bases numbered 2, after V lost 3 bases and J lost 3 bases. CDR1 is ENHRY and CDR2 is SYGVKD in the germline V gene. This CDR3 comprises 14 residues. The CDR3 sequence: CAISDTSGDYEQYF. CDR3 DNA: TGTGCCATCAGTGACACTAGCGGGGACTACGAGCAGTACTTC.

This clonotype has a handful of counts. The chain uses TRBV7-8 and TRBJ2-7; tentative D call: TRBD1 (5 bases). The CDR3 spans 14 residues. Germline CDR1 and CDR2: SGHVS and FQNEAQ. V was trimmed by 3 bases and J by 1 base, leaving 10 bases between them. The CDR3, as DNA: TGTGCCAGCAGCTTGTTACAGGTGTCCTACGAGCAGTACTTC. Translation gives CASSLLQVSYEQYF.

A few counts support this clonotype. The genes are TRBV19 and TRBJ1-2, with D perhaps matching TRBD1 (6 bases). The CDR3 length is 14 residues. Trimming removed 6 bases from V and 5 bases from J, with 16 bases in between. Germline CDR1 and CDR2: LNHDA and SQIVND (reference sequence). CDR3 loop: CASSIPRGRYGYTF. As DNA, the CDR3 is TGTGCCAGTAGCATTCCCAGGGGAAGGTATGGCTACACCTTC.

This clonotype was seen repeatedly, ten times or more. This chain joins TRBV7-2 and TRBJ2-2, with D unclear. Trimming pared 5 bases from V and 4 bases from J, leaving 14 bases between. CDR1 is SGHTA, CDR2 FQGNSA, per germline. The CDR3 is 15 residues long. The CDR3 sequence is CASSPPSSGTGELFF. The CDR3 DNA reads TGTGCCAGCAGCCCCCCTAGTTCAGGCACCGGGGAGCTGTTTTTT.

This clonotype was counted at least ten times. The J gene is TRBJ2-3, the V gene TRBV7-8; D tentatively reads TRBD1 or TRBD2 (5 bases each). There are 14 residues in the CDR3. Germline V gives CDR1 SGHVS, CDR2 FQNEAQ. Trimming pared 1 base from V and 5 bases from J, leaving 10 bases between. The chain's CDR3 is CASSLVMRGDTQYF. The CDR3 region has the DNA TGTGCCAGCAGCTTAGTCATGAGGGGAGATACGCAGTATTTT.

This clonotype was recorded many times. This sequence joins TRBV7-8 and TRBJ2-3; weak D call: TRBD2 (6 bases). Germline assignment: CDR1 SGHVS and CDR2 FQNEAQ. The CDR3 is 15 residues long. The V and J ends lost 4 bases and 4 bases respectively, with 15 bases between them. CDR3 protein: CASSSAGYAADTQYF. The CDR3 DNA sequence: TGTGCCAGCAGCTCCGCGGGATACGCGGCAGATACGCAGTATTTT.

This clonotype was recorded many times. The V call is TRBV7-2, the J call TRBJ2-7; 8 positions match TRBD1. Germline V lookup: CDR1 SGHTA, CDR2 FQGNSA. V shed 4 bases, J shed 1 base, and the junction held 3 bases outside the gene matches. CDR3 length equals 14 residues. The CDR3 spells CASSSDRGSYEQYF. The DNA for the CDR3 is TGTGCCAGCAGCTCCGACAGGGGTTCCTACGAGCAGTACTTC.

The chain recombines TRBV3-1 with TRBJ2-1; TRBD1 aligns across 7 bases. This CDR3 has 16 amino acids. Germline values: CDR1 LGHDT, CDR2 YNNKEL (reference sequence). Trimming took 0 bases from V and 4 from J; bases not matched to a gene: 6. CDR3 nucleotide sequence: TGTGCCAGCAGCCAAGACCGACAGGGCTGGTACAATGAGCAGTTCTTC. Encoded protein: CASSQDRQGWYNEQFF.

The rearrangement uses TRBV2 and TRBJ2-3; 12 bases line up with TRBD2. Trimming cost V 3 bases and J 4 bases; bases outside gene matches: 11. Germline-derived CDR1 and CDR2 are SNHLY and FYNNEI. The CDR3 extends over 18 amino acids. The CDR3 DNA sequence: TGTGCCAGCAGTGACCTCCTAGCGGGAGGGACCTCCGCAGATACGCAGTATTTT. Encoded protein: CASSDLLAGGTSADTQYF. Based on the CDR3 plus reference TRBV2 and TRBJ2-3, the full variable domain is EPEVTQTPSHQVTQMGQEVILRCVPISNHLYFYWYRQILGQKVEFLVSFYNNEISEKSEIFDDQFSVERPDGSNFTLKIRSTKLEDSAMYFCASSDLLAGGTSADTQYFGPGTRLTVL.

In this sample, this clonotype turned up a few times. The gene calls are TRBV12-3 or TRBV12-4 and TRBJ2-4; a weak D match, TRBD1 (6 bases). This CDR3 comprises 15 residues. Trimming removed 5 bases from V and 3 bases from J, with 14 bases in between. The CDR3 region is CASSKQGRVKNIQYF. CDR3 bases: TGTGCCAGCAGTAAACAGGGACGGGTCAAAAACATTCAGTACTTC.

This clonotype was counted many times. The chain has TRBV7-2 and TRBJ1-4, with no clear D. V lost 5 bases, J lost 7 bases, and 20 bases lay in between. The CDR3 totals 16 residues. Germline V gives CDR1 SGHTA, CDR2 FQGNSA. The CDR3 region is CASSTSGVGFGEKLFF. The CDR3 nucleotides read TGTGCCAGCAGCACCTCTGGGGTGGGGTTCGGTGAAAAACTGTTTTTT.

The table lists this clonotype with many counts. The CDR3 loop reads CASSLGPQNTEAFF. CDR3 sequence (DNA): TGCGCCAGCAGCTTGGGGCCCCAGAACACTGAAGCTTTCTTT. The chain links TRBV5-1 to TRBJ1-1; D ambiguous. V shed 0 bases and J shed 1 base, with 7 bases lying between them. The CDR3 extends over 14 amino acids. Per the germline V gene, CDR1 is SGHRS and CDR2 is YFSETQ.

This clonotype was observed a few times. The chain combines TRBV10-3 with TRBJ2-5; D may be TRBD2 (5 bases). CDR3 length: 15 residues. Germline loops: CDR1 ENHRY, CDR2 SYGVKD. The germline V and J ends were trimmed by 4 bases and 2 bases, with 14 bases remaining between them. CDR3 coding DNA: TGTGCCATCAGTGTGTCAGTGGACTCTCAAGAGACCCAGTACTTC. Translating gives CAISVSVDSQETQYF.

This clonotype was seen at least ten times. The chain joins TRBV6-5 to TRBJ2-5; 11 nucleotides match TRBD2. CDR3 length equals 14 residues. CDR1 and CDR2 (germline): MNHEY, SVGAGI. The V gene end was trimmed by 7 bases and the J gene end by 3 bases; junction bases not matched to a gene: 4. The CDR3 spells CASNLGLAEETQYF. The CDR3 DNA sequence: TGTGCCAGCAACCTGGGACTAGCGGAAGAGACCCAGTACTTC.

The rearrangement links TRBV10-3 to TRBJ2-1; D not resolved. Between the trimmed V and J ends, which lost 3 bases and 5 bases, there was a span of 8 bases. From germline, CDR1 is ENHRY and CDR2 SYGVKD. The CDR3 spans 13 residues. The CDR3 protein is CAISDNQNNEQFF. The CDR3 region has the DNA TGTGCCATCAGTGATAATCAGAACAATGAGCAGTTCTTC.